One and the same sample provided the 17 T cell receptor beta chains below, sequenced in a study of blood T cell repertoires in COVID-19. TCRdb keeps only in-frame clones here, not all; method: immunoSEQ multiplex PCR. The table lists a few hundred thousand clones, more than 80% of them singletons. The sample was peripheral blood. The source is a woman aged 25 to 39 with COVID-19, enrolled during active disease.

The V and J genes are TRBV5-6 and TRBJ2-7; D is perhaps TRBD2 (6 bases). The CDR3 has 12 residues. Trimming shortened V by 4 bases and J by 12 bases, and 17 bases separated the two germline ends. Germline CDR1 reads SGHDT; CDR2 reads YYEEEE. The CDR3 nucleotides are TGTGCCAGCAGCGTGGGGACCGCGGGGCTGTACTTC. Its translation: CASSVGTAGLYF. The full variable domain, rest sourced from reference TRBV5-6 and TRBJ2-7, is DAGVTQSPTHLIKTRGQQVTLRCSPKSGHDTVSWYQQALGQGPQFIFQYYEEEERQRGNFPDRFSGHQFPNYSSELNVNALLLGDSALYLCASSVGTAGLYFGPGTRLTVT.

The CDR3 reads CASRAGLAGGTGEQFF. CDR3 DNA sequence: TGCGCCAGCAGGGCGGGACTAGCGGGAGGCACGGGGGAGCAGTTCTTC. The chain is built from TRBV4-1 and TRBJ2-1; TRBD2 matches 15 bases. Germline trimming cut 6 bases from V and 10 bases from J; bases unmatched to any gene: 10. CDR3 length: 16 residues. Germline lookup yields CDR1 MGHRA and CDR2 YSYEKL.

The chain combines TRBV11-3 with TRBJ2-5; D gene ambiguous. The CDR3 contains 15 residues. Germline V CDR1 and CDR2: SGHNT, YENEEA. V gave up 2 bases and J gave up 1 base, with 11 bases separating them. This CDR3 reads CASSLPVVAQETQYF. The CDR3 bases are TGTGCCAGCAGCTTACCGGTTGTAGCCCAAGAGACCCAGTACTTC.

This rearrangement joins TRBV6-5 to TRBJ1-4; the D gene is possibly TRBD1 (5 bases). Per the germline V gene, CDR1 is MNHEY and CDR2 is SVGAGI. The length of the CDR3 is 14 residues. The ends were cut back, 2 bases at V and 8 bases at J, with 12 bases in the middle. CDR3 sequence (DNA): TGTGCCAGCAGTTACGGGGGGTTCATCGAAAAACTGTTTTTT. This gives the protein CASSYGGFIEKLFF.

The genes are TRBV11-2 and TRBJ2-5, with D hard to call. The CDR3 contains 14 residues. V was cut by 1 base and J by 1 base, with 7 bases left in between. In germline, CDR1 is SGHAT, CDR2 FQNNGV. The CDR3 region is CASSLVNSQETQYF. Here the CDR3 DNA reads TGTGCCAGCAGCTTAGTGAACAGCCAAGAGACCCAGTACTTC. Full variable domain (remainder filled in from reference TRBV11-2 and TRBJ2-5): EAGVAQSPRYKIIEKRQSVAFWCNPISGHATLYWYQQILGQGPKLLIQFQNNGVVDDSQLPKDRFSAERLKGVDSTLKIQPAKLEDSAVYLCASSLVNSQETQYFGPGTRLLVL.

The chain combines TRBV7-6 with TRBJ1-5; D is possibly TRBD1 (5 bases). Germline V gene data show CDR1 as SGHVS and CDR2 as FNYEAQ. The CDR3 has 13 amino acids. V dropped 3 bases and J dropped 4 bases, with 7 bases sitting between them. CDR3 coding DNA: TGTGCCAGCAGCTTGGGGCAGAATCAGCCCCAGCATTTT. Translated: CASSLGQNQPQHF.

The chain carries TRBV25-1 and TRBJ1-4; the D is unclear. Germline values: CDR1 MGHDK, CDR2 SYGVNS. Deletions cut 6 bases from V and 6 bases from J, with 14 bases between. The CDR3 sequence is 14 residues long. The CDR3 here is CASRKNAADEKLFF. The CDR3 bases are TGTGCCAGCAGGAAAAACGCTGCGGATGAAAAACTGTTTTTT.

This clone appeared a single time. The chain has TRBV5-8 and TRBJ2-5; 8 positions match TRBD1. In germline, CDR1 is SGHTS, CDR2 YDEGEE. The ends lost 2 bases at V and 4 bases at J; junction bases unmatched: 4. This CDR3 is 14 amino acids long. CDR3 amino acids: CASSFRGTGETQYF. The CDR3 DNA is TGTGCCAGCAGCTTTCGGGGGACAGGAGAGACCCAGTACTTC.

V and J are TRBV7-2 and TRBJ2-7; possibly TRBD2 for D (6 bases). The V and J ends lost 6 bases and 6 bases respectively, with 18 bases between them. CDR1 is SGHTA and CDR2 is FQGNSA in the germline V gene. This CDR3 contains 14 residues. CDR3: CASSPGTVPSEQYF. The CDR3, as DNA: TGTGCCAGCAGTCCCGGGACTGTTCCTTCCGAGCAGTACTTC.

The rearrangement links TRBV28 to TRBJ1-1; D ambiguous. The germline gives CDR1 MDHEN, CDR2 SYDVKM. This CDR3 spans 13 amino acids. V lost 11 bases, J lost 2 bases, and 15 bases lay in between. CDR3 DNA: TGTGCCGCCTTCTCACCCAGAAACACTGAAGCTTTCTTT. It codes for CAAFSPRNTEAFF.

This chain uses TRBV6-2 or TRBV6-3 with TRBJ1-5, with D possibly TRBD1 on 6 matching bases. This CDR3 has 16 residues. Trimming stripped 3 bases from V and 6 bases from J, with 18 bases between. Germline V gives CDR1 MNHEY, CDR2 SVGEGT. The CDR3 region is CASSYRSAGASQPQHF. The CDR3 bases are TGTGCCAGCAGTTATCGGTCGGCGGGGGCTAGTCAGCCCCAGCATTTT.

The chain combines TRBV12-5 with TRBJ2-3, with D maybe TRBD2 (5 bases). Per the germline V gene, CDR1 is LGHNT and CDR2 is FRNRAP. CDR3 length: 14 residues. Trimming cost V 3 bases and J 2 bases, with 9 bases left between them. The DNA of the CDR3 is TGTGCTAGTGGTTTTAGCGTATCCACAGATACGCAGTATTTT. Translating it yields CASGFSVSTDTQYF.

This rearrangement joins TRBV13 to TRBJ1-5; no firm D call. The CDR3 loop spans 13 amino acids. In germline, CDR1 is PRHDT, CDR2 FYEKMQ (reference sequence). Trimming took off 5 bases at V and 7 bases at J, with 12 bases between the two ends. CDR3 sequence reads: CASSPDGGQPQHF. The CDR3 DNA follows: TGTGCCAGCAGCCCGGACGGAGGCCAGCCCCAGCATTTT.

V is TRBV19 and J is TRBJ2-1; TRBD1 matches at 7 bases. Germline loops: CDR1 LNHDA, CDR2 SQIVND (reference sequence). The CDR3 extends over 13 amino acids. V trimming: 6 bases; J trimming: 5 bases; junction bases outside the gene matches: 4. CDR3 sequence (DNA): TGTGCCAGTAGCAGGGGACAGAACAATGAGCAGTTCTTC. Translating gives CASSRGQNNEQFF.

J is TRBJ1-5 and V is TRBV6-5; D might be TRBD1 (6 bases). CDR3 length: 12 amino acids. Trimming removed 6 bases from V and 5 bases from J, with 8 bases in between. In germline, CDR1 is MNHEY, CDR2 SVGAGI. The CDR3 spells CASRPGDQPQHF. Written as DNA, the CDR3 is TGTGCCAGCAGACCAGGGGATCAGCCCCAGCATTTT.

The chain's CDR3 is CSASSLAGYQETQYF. The CDR3 nucleotides read TGCAGTGCTAGTAGTCTAGCGGGGTACCAAGAGACCCAGTACTTC. The genes are TRBV20-1 and TRBJ2-5; TRBD2 agrees at 9 bases. Trimming cost V 3 bases and J 0 bases; bases outside gene matches: 5. Germline V gene sequence: CDR1 DFQATT, CDR2 SNEGSKA (reference sequence). This CDR3 contains 15 residues.

The chain links TRBV2 to TRBJ1-5, with 8 bases that match TRBD1. Germline V gene lookup returns CDR1 SNHLY and CDR2 FYNNEI. There are 15 residues in the CDR3. V shed 7 bases, J shed 1 base, and the junction held 6 bases outside the gene matches. CDR3: CASTLGQGSNQPQHF. The CDR3 DNA reads TGTGCCAGCACCTTAGGACAGGGAAGCAATCAGCCCCAGCATTTT. Together with reference TRBV2 and TRBJ1-5, the CDR3 gives the full variable domain: EPEVTQTPSHQVTQMGQEVILRCVPISNHLYFYWYRQILGQKVEFLVSFYNNEISEKSEIFDDQFSVERPDGSNFTLKIRSTKLEDSAMYFCASTLGQGSNQPQHFGDGTRLSIL.